The clone carrying this T cell receptor beta chain has only a few counts. Its cognate antigen is unknown. The CDR3 runs to 14 residues. Looked up from germline, CDR1 is DFQATT and CDR2 is SNEGSKA (reference sequence). The V gene end was trimmed by 4 bases and the J gene end by 0 bases; junction bases not matched to a gene: 4. These data originate in a study of blood T cells in healthy people across ages. Points from the study as a whole: Long-lived donors exceeded aged donors in naive CD4+ cells and diversity. Older age went with lower TCR beta diversity per million T cells, in a roughly linear way. With unsorted PBMCs, a conclusive comparison of naive versus antigen-experienced cells was not possible.

A second PCR of 7 to 11 cycles used a sample-barcoded 5' primer and a J-beta primer mix. TCRdb ran MiXCR on the 5' RACE reads and lists one entry per CDR3 protein. Of 550,000 to 750,000 distinct CDR3 sequences in the sample, around 21% were seen once. Material: blood. This rearrangement joins TRBV20-1 to TRBJ2-3; 7 nucleotides agree with TRBD1. The clonotype comes from a man aged 70-80 years in good health. The CDR3 coding sequence is TGCAGTGCTACCCGGGACAGAAGCACAGATACGCAGTATTTT. This encodes CSATRDRSTDTQYF.